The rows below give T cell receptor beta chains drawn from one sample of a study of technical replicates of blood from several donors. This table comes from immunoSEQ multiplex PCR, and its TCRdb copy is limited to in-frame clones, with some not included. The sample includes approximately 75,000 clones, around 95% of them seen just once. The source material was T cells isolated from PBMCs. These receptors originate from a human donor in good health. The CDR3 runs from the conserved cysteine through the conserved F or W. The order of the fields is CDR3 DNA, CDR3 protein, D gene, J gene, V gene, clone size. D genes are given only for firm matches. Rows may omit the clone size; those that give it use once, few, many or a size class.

DNA: TGTGCCAGCAGCTTGGGTCCGGGACAGGTCTACGAGCAGTACTTC; CDR3: CASSLGPGQVYEQYF; D: TRBD1; J: TRBJ2-7; V: TRBV7-7; size: .
DNA: TGCAGCGTTCGGACGGGGACAGGGGATTACGAGCAGTACTTC; CDR3: CSVRTGTGDYEQYF; D: TRBD1; J: TRBJ2-7; V: TRBV29-1; size: .
DNA: TGTGCCATCGACAGCGGGAGTCATGAGCAGTTCTTC; CDR3: CAIDSGSHEQFF; D: TRBD2; J: TRBJ2-1; V: TRBV10-3; size: .
DNA: TGTGCCAGCAGTTTGGGGCAGGGCTTCCGGCAGCCCCAGCATTTT; CDR3: CASSLGQGFRQPQHF; D: .; J: TRBJ1-5; V: TRBV28; size: .
DNA: TGTGCCAGCAGCATTTATACAAACACCATATATTTT; CDR3: CASSIYTNTIYF; D: .; J: TRBJ1-3; V: TRBV21-1; size: .
DNA: TGTGCCAGCAGCTTGGGAGACTCCCCCTATGGCTACACCTTC; CDR3: CASSLGDSPYGYTF; D: .; J: TRBJ1-2; V: TRBV5-6; size: .
DNA: TGTGCCAGTAGTCCCCCCCGGGCTAGCGGGAGAATCGGGCAGTTCTTC; CDR3: CASSPPRASGRIGQFF; D: TRBD2; J: TRBJ2-1; V: TRBV19; size: .
DNA: TGTGCCAGCAGCTGGGGGCCGTCAGATACGCAGTATTTT; CDR3: CASSWGPSDTQYF; D: .; J: TRBJ2-3; V: TRBV5-6; size: .
DNA: TGTGCCACCACCTCGGGGGGCAGGGTGAGGAATGAGCAGTTCTTC; CDR3: CATTSGGRVRNEQFF; D: .; J: TRBJ2-1; V: TRBV15; size: .
DNA: TGTGCCATTATTGGGACTGGGCACGGCAATGAGCAGTTCTTC; CDR3: CAIIGTGHGNEQFF; D: .; J: TRBJ2-1; V: TRBV2; size: .
DNA: TGTGCCAGCAGTTACTCGGCAGGGTCTCCCTCGGAGTACTTC; CDR3: CASSYSAGSPSEYF; D: .; J: TRBJ2-7; V: TRBV6-5; size: once
DNA: TGCGCCAGCAGCCACCTGCCTAGGCATGAGCAGTTCTTC; CDR3: CASSHLPRHEQFF; D: .; J: TRBJ2-1; V: TRBV4-1; size: once
DNA: TGTGCCAGCAGATCAGACAGGTCGGTCGGGCAGCCCCAGCATTTT; CDR3: CASRSDRSVGQPQHF; D: .; J: TRBJ1-5; V: TRBV2; size: .
DNA: TGTGCCATCACCGAAGGGACAGATCTCTACAATGAGCAGTTCTTC; CDR3: CAITEGTDLYNEQFF; D: TRBD1; J: TRBJ2-1; V: TRBV10-3; size: once
DNA: TGCGCCAGCAGCCTAGACAGAGATACGCAGTATTTT; CDR3: CASSLDRDTQYF; D: .; J: TRBJ2-3; V: TRBV4-3; size: .
DNA: TGTGCCAGCAGCCACGACCCCGGTGAGGGCAACGAGCAGTACTTC; CDR3: CASSHDPGEGNEQYF; D: .; J: TRBJ2-7; V: TRBV4-2; size: .
DNA: TGTGCCATCAGTGAGGGGCGGAACACTGAAGCTTTCTTT; CDR3: CAISEGRNTEAFF; D: .; J: TRBJ1-1; V: TRBV10-3; size: few
DNA: TGTGCCAGCAGCCTGGACAGGGCTACAGATACGCAGTATTTT; CDR3: CASSLDRATDTQYF; D: TRBD1; J: TRBJ2-3; V: TRBV6-4; size: .
DNA: TGTGCCAGCAGTCGGAGCACAGATACGCAGTATTTT; CDR3: CASSRSTDTQYF; D: .; J: TRBJ2-3; V: TRBV27; size: .
DNA: TGTGCCAGCAGTTTATTTAGCGGGGAGCTGTTTTTT; CDR3: CASSLFSGELFF; D: .; J: TRBJ2-2; V: TRBV27; size: .
DNA: TGTGCCAGCAGCTCTCAGGGGTTGGGTGAAAAACTGTTTTTT; CDR3: CASSSQGLGEKLFF; D: .; J: TRBJ1-4; V: TRBV7-9; size: .
DNA: TGTGCCGGGGCTAGCGGGAGCTCCTACAATGAGCAGTTCTTC; CDR3: CAGASGSSYNEQFF; D: TRBD2; J: TRBJ2-1; V: TRBV5-6; size: .
DNA: TGTGCCAGCAGTGCGGGCAGGGGGCACTACGAGCAGTACTTC; CDR3: CASSAGRGHYEQYF; D: TRBD1; J: TRBJ2-7; V: TRBV19; size: .
DNA: TGTGCCAGCAGCTTAAGTGCGACTAGCGGCTACGAGCAGTACTTC; CDR3: CASSLSATSGYEQYF; D: TRBD2; J: TRBJ2-7; V: TRBV7-9; size: .
DNA: TGTGCCAGCAGCTTAGGTGTGCAGAGCAATCAGCCCCAGCATTTT; CDR3: CASSLGVQSNQPQHF; D: .; J: TRBJ1-5; V: TRBV11-2; size: .
DNA: TGTGCCAGCAGCTTAGCACAGCTGCCTTACGAGCAGTACTTC; CDR3: CASSLAQLPYEQYF; D: .; J: TRBJ2-7; V: TRBV11-2; size: .
DNA: TGTGCCAGCAGCTTACAGGGCCGGGATGGCTACACCTTC; CDR3: CASSLQGRDGYTF; D: .; J: TRBJ1-2; V: TRBV7-6; size: .
DNA: TGTGCCAGCCCCGACGGGTCGGCGGGAGAAGGGACCGAGCAGTACTTC; CDR3: CASPDGSAGEGTEQYF; D: TRBD2; J: TRBJ2-7; V: TRBV6-4; size: .
DNA: TGTGCCAGCAGCGTCGGACTGGATTACAATGAGCAGTTCTTC; CDR3: CASSVGLDYNEQFF; D: .; J: TRBJ2-1; V: TRBV5-8; size: .
DNA: TGTGCCTGGACCCGGGTTCGGAATGAAAAACTGTTTTTT; CDR3: CAWTRVRNEKLFF; D: .; J: TRBJ1-4; V: TRBV30; size: few
DNA: TGTGCCAGCAGCAACGACAGGAAAGTGTTATTCTTT; CDR3: CASSNDRKVLFF; D: .; J: TRBJ1-1; V: TRBV11-3; size: .
DNA: TGTGCCAGCAGCGCTGGAGCGGGAGGCTCCTACAATGAGCAGTTCTTC; CDR3: CASSAGAGGSYNEQFF; D: TRBD2; J: TRBJ2-1; V: TRBV11-2; size: .
DNA: TGTGCCAGCAGTTTAAGTCTCGGGGGGGCCAACGTCCTGACTTTC; CDR3: CASSLSLGGANVLTF; D: .; J: TRBJ2-6; V: TRBV28; size: .
DNA: TGCAGTGCTCAGTTTAACACTGAAGCTTTCTTT; CDR3: CSAQFNTEAFF; D: .; J: TRBJ1-1; V: TRBV20-1; size: .
DNA: TGTGCCAGCAGTGAGGGTTTAGGGACATCGGGCTTCTATGGCTACACCTTC; CDR3: CASSEGLGTSGFYGYTF; D: .; J: TRBJ1-2; V: TRBV25-1; size: once
DNA: TGTGCCAGCAGCCAGGAAGGGGGTAGTCAGCCCCAGCATTTT; CDR3: CASSQEGGSQPQHF; D: .; J: TRBJ1-5; V: TRBV7-9; size: .
DNA: TGCGCCAGCAGCCAAGGGACTAGCAGCTCTGGGGCCAACGTCCTGACTTTC; CDR3: CASSQGTSSSGANVLTF; D: TRBD2; J: TRBJ2-6; V: TRBV4-3; size: few
DNA: TGTGCCAGTAGTCTTACCAGGGGGGAAAAACTGTTTTTT; CDR3: CASSLTRGEKLFF; D: TRBD1; J: TRBJ1-4; V: TRBV19; size: .
DNA: TGTGCCTGCTTGCGGGCCGGTCGCAATGAGCAGTTCTTC; CDR3: CACLRAGRNEQFF; D: .; J: TRBJ2-1; V: TRBV30; size: .
DNA: TGTGCCAGCAGGGGGACAGGGGAAACTGAAGCTTTCTTT; CDR3: CASRGTGETEAFF; D: TRBD1; J: TRBJ1-1; V: TRBV2; size: .
DNA: TGTGCCAGCAGCCCTACCCTGGGGGCAGGGAACTATGGCTACACCTTC; CDR3: CASSPTLGAGNYGYTF; D: .; J: TRBJ1-2; V: TRBV7-9; size: .
DNA: TGTGCCAGCAGCCCGCGAGCGGGAGCCTACGCCTACAATGAGCAGTTCTTC; CDR3: CASSPRAGAYAYNEQFF; D: TRBD2; J: TRBJ2-1; V: TRBV9; size: .
DNA: TGTGCCAGTAGTATAGAGAGCCCCCTAGCGGGAGGCCACAATGAGCAGTTCTTC; CDR3: CASSIESPLAGGHNEQFF; D: TRBD2; J: TRBJ2-1; V: TRBV19; size: .
DNA: TGTGCCAGCAGAGGGACAGGAAATCAGCCCCAGCATTTT; CDR3: CASRGTGNQPQHF; D: TRBD1; J: TRBJ1-5; V: TRBV2; size: .
DNA: TGTGCCAGCAGCTGGGGGACAGCGAGCTCTGGAAACACCATATATTTT; CDR3: CASSWGTASSGNTIYF; D: TRBD1; J: TRBJ1-3; V: TRBV7-9; size: few
DNA: TGTGCCAGCAGCCCTAGCGGGGAGACCCAGTACTTC; CDR3: CASSPSGETQYF; D: TRBD2; J: TRBJ2-5; V: TRBV7-3; size: .
DNA: TGTGCCAGTAGGAATCCGGGACTGGGGCATGAGCAGTTCTTC; CDR3: CASRNPGLGHEQFF; D: .; J: TRBJ2-1; V: TRBV19; size: once
DNA: TGTGCCAGCAGCTTTGGGACAGGGAGGAAGGATGGCTACACCTTC; CDR3: CASSFGTGRKDGYTF; D: TRBD1; J: TRBJ1-2; V: TRBV13; size: .
DNA: TGTGCCATCAGTGATCAGGGGCGCGGCAATCAGCCCCAGCATTTT; CDR3: CAISDQGRGNQPQHF; D: .; J: TRBJ1-5; V: TRBV10-3; size: .
DNA: TGTGCCAGCAGCTTACGCATTAGCGGGAGGCCCTCGGGCAATGAGCAGTTCTTC; CDR3: CASSLRISGRPSGNEQFF; D: TRBD2; J: TRBJ2-1; V: TRBV7-2; size: .
DNA: TGTGCCAGCAGTGAAGCGCGAGGGGGCGCGGGCTATGGCTACACCTTC; CDR3: CASSEARGGAGYGYTF; D: TRBD1; J: TRBJ1-2; V: TRBV6-1; size: .
DNA: TGTGCCTGGAGTGGCGACAGCTTTTACTCCTATGGCTACACCTTC; CDR3: CAWSGDSFYSYGYTF; D: .; J: TRBJ1-2; V: TRBV30; size: .
DNA: TGTGCCAGCAGCTTAACGGGGCTGGACACTGAAGCTTTCTTT; CDR3: CASSLTGLDTEAFF; D: .; J: TRBJ1-1; V: TRBV7-3; size: once
DNA: TGTGCCAGCAGCTTGATCGGGTCTCCACCTGACGAGCAGTACTTC; CDR3: CASSLIGSPPDEQYF; D: .; J: TRBJ2-7; V: TRBV5-4; size: .
DNA: TGTGCCAGCAGCCCATCTCAGGGTACGGCCTACGAGCAGTACTTC; CDR3: CASSPSQGTAYEQYF; D: .; J: TRBJ2-7; V: TRBV13; size: few
DNA: TGTGCCAGCAGCTGGACTAGCGGGAGGGGCAGGGGGACCCAGTACTTC; CDR3: CASSWTSGRGRGTQYF; D: TRBD2; J: TRBJ2-5; V: TRBV5-6; size: .
DNA: TGTGCCAGCAGTGTAGCCGGGACAGGGGGCCGGGGCTACACCTTC; CDR3: CASSVAGTGGRGYTF; D: TRBD1; J: TRBJ1-2; V: TRBV6-1; size: .
DNA: TGTGCCAGCTCGCTAACTAGCGGGAGGATCAATGAGCAGTTCTTC; CDR3: CASSLTSGRINEQFF; D: TRBD2; J: TRBJ2-1; V: TRBV18; size: .